The source of this TCR beta chain is a study of T-cell memory formation after mild COVID-19. A remark on this clonotype: Its antigen is undetermined.

TCRdb reprocessed the 5' RACE reads with MiXCR, giving one entry per CDR3 protein. The profile covers roughly 350,000 distinct CDR3 sequences, with approximately 21% appearing a single time and around 13% taken by the ten largest. Study results and limitations: Unconfirmed was the SARS-CoV-2 specificity of second-wave clones that peaked on day 37. Among clones contracting day 15 to 85, CD4/CD8 was balanced, whereas later expanders leaned CD4+.

This sequence was found in an adult woman who had mild COVID-19 (a few samples of this study predate the infection). Cell type and time point are not known. Specimen: PBMCs or a T cell subset sorted from them (not recorded which).

CDR3 nucleotides: TGTGCCAGCAGCTCACCTCTCACGGGGACCGGGGAGCTGTTTTTT. Translating it yields CASSSPLTGTGELFF. The J gene is TRBJ2-2, the V gene TRBV7-9, with TRBD2 as a possible D gene (5 bases). This CDR3 is 15 amino acids long. V dropped 4 bases and J dropped 5 bases, with 14 bases sitting between them. The germline V gene has CDR1 SEHNR and CDR2 FQNEAQ (reference sequence).